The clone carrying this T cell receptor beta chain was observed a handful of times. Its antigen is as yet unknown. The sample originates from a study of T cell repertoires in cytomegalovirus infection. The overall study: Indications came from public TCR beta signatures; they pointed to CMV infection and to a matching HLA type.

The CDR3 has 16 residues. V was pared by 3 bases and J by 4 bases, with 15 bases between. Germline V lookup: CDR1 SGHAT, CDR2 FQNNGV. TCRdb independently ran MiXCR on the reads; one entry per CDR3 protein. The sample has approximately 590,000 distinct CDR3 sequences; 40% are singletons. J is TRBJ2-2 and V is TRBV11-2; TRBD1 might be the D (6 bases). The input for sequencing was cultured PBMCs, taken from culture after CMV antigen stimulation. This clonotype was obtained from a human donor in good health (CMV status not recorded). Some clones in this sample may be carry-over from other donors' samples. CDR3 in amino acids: CASSLRGGKSTGELFF. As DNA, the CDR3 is TGTGCCAGCAGCTTGCGAGGGGGTAAAAGCACCGGGGAGCTGTTTTTT.